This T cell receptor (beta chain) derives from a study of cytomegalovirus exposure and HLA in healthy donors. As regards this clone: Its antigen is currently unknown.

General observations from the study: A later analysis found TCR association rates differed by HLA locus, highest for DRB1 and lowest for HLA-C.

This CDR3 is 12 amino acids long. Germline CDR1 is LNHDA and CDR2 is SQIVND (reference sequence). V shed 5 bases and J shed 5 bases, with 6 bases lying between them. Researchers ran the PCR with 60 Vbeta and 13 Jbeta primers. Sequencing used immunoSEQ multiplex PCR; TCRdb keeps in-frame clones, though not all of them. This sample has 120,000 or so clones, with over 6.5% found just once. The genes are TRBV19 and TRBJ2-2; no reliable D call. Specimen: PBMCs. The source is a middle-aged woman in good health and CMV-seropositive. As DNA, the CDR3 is TGTGCCAGTAGTTTGAGAACCGGGGAGCTGTTTTTT. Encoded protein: CASSLRTGELFF. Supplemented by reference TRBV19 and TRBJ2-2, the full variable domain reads DGGITQSPKYLFRKEGQNVTLSCEQNLNHDAMYWYRQDPGQGLRLIYYSQIVNDFQKGDIAEGYSVSREKKESFPLTVTSAQKNPTAFYLCASSLRTGELFFGEGSRLTVL.